This T cell receptor beta chain was obtained from a study of molecular identifiers for immune sequencing clone quantification. This clonotype has at least ten counts. Bulk libraries came from a prior protocol with listed TCR primers. One entry per CDR3 protein results from TCRdb running MiXCR on the PCR reads. The sample holds over 85,000 distinct CDR3 sequences, around a quarter seen once. Input for naive CD8 libraries was about 18,000 to 1,100,000 sorted cells; the RNA fraction used was 10%, 30% or 50%. Trimming removed 2 bases from V and 5 bases from J; junction bases left unmatched: 11. The germline V gene encodes CDR1 LGHNT and CDR2 FRNRAP. CDR3 size: 17 residues.

V usage is TRBV12-5 and J usage is TRBJ1-4; the match to TRBD1 covers 7 bases. The receptor's source is a human donor in good health. Some libraries in this study had Jurkat cell RNA spiked in. The sequenced sample was naive CD8+ T cells from blood, with Jurkat cell RNA spiked in. Subset here: FACS-sorted CD8+CD4-CCR7+CD45RA+ naive T cells. The CDR3 loop reads CASGLPTGTAKNEKLFF. Written as DNA, the CDR3 is TGTGCTAGTGGTTTGCCAACCGGGACAGCCAAAAATGAAAAACTGTTTTTT.